These T cell receptor beta chains were read from a single sample in a study of CD4+ T cells in melanoma. Measured with immunoSEQ multiplex PCR; TCRdb has only the in-frame clones, and not every one. This table has more than 110,000 clones, 80% to 95% appearing once. These receptor sequences come from a human donor with melanoma. Each CDR3 is given with its conserved first and last residue. Fields, in order: D gene, V gene, J gene, CDR3 protein, CDR3 DNA. The D gene is left open where the match is weak.

d_call: .
v_call: TRBV2
j_call: TRBJ1-4
cdr3_aa: CASSQGGEKLFF
cdr3_nt: TGTGCCAGCAGCCAGGGAGGTGAAAAACTGTTTTTT

d_call: .
v_call: TRBV5-8
j_call: TRBJ1-5
cdr3_aa: CASSPPSDTRLRPQHF
cdr3_nt: TGTGCCAGCAGCCCACCCTCGGACACCAGACTTCGGCCCCAGCATTTT

d_call: .
v_call: TRBV19
j_call: TRBJ1-5
cdr3_aa: CATNKGTVDQPQHF
cdr3_nt: TGTGCCACCAACAAGGGGACGGTTGATCAGCCCCAGCATTTT

d_call: .
v_call: TRBV5-4
j_call: TRBJ2-1
cdr3_aa: CASSFRVNEQFF
cdr3_nt: TGTGCCAGCAGCTTTAGGGTTAATGAGCAGTTCTTC

d_call: .
v_call: TRBV12-5
j_call: TRBJ2-7
cdr3_aa: CASARGSPGIYEQYF
cdr3_nt: TGTGCTAGTGCCCGAGGGTCTCCGGGGATCTACGAGCAGTACTTC

d_call: .
v_call: TRBV4-1
j_call: TRBJ1-1
cdr3_aa: CASSQDNGVTEAFF
cdr3_nt: TGCGCCAGCAGCCAAGACAATGGGGTCACTGAAGCTTTCTTT

d_call: .
v_call: TRBV27
j_call: TRBJ1-5
cdr3_aa: CASSLSGGNQPQHF
cdr3_nt: TGTGCCAGCAGTTTATCAGGGGGCAATCAGCCCCAGCATTTT

d_call: TRBD1
v_call: TRBV18
j_call: TRBJ1-5
cdr3_aa: CASSPIKQGAGQPQHF
cdr3_nt: TGTGCCAGCTCACCGATTAAACAGGGGGCAGGCCAGCCCCAGCATTTT

d_call: .
v_call: TRBV5-6
j_call: TRBJ2-1
cdr3_aa: CASSFSVGGYNEQFF
cdr3_nt: TGTGCCAGCAGCTTTAGTGTTGGGGGATACAATGAGCAGTTCTTC

d_call: .
v_call: TRBV5-1
j_call: TRBJ1-4
cdr3_aa: CASSLAGSMDEKLFF
cdr3_nt: TGCGCCAGCAGCTTGGCCGGGTCAATGGACGAAAAACTGTTTTTT

d_call: TRBD2
v_call: TRBV6-1
j_call: TRBJ2-5
cdr3_aa: CASSELWGTSGGRETQYF
cdr3_nt: TGTGCCAGCAGTGAATTGTGGGGGACTAGCGGGGGGCGGGAGACCCAGTACTTC

d_call: TRBD1
v_call: TRBV5-1
j_call: TRBJ2-7
cdr3_aa: CASSQNTGVYEQYF
cdr3_nt: TGCGCCAGCAGCCAAAACACAGGGGTCTACGAGCAGTACTTC

d_call: .
v_call: TRBV19
j_call: TRBJ1-2
cdr3_aa: CASRSDRRYGYTF
cdr3_nt: TGTGCCAGTAGGAGCGACAGACGCTATGGCTACACCTTC

d_call: TRBD2
v_call: TRBV7-7
j_call: TRBJ2-3
cdr3_aa: CASSQGLAGGTDTQYF
cdr3_nt: TGTGCTAGCAGCCAGGGACTAGCGGGGGGCACAGATACGCAGTATTTT

d_call: .
v_call: TRBV5-1
j_call: TRBJ2-5
cdr3_aa: CASSQEVQETQYF
cdr3_nt: TGCGCCAGCAGTCAGGAGGTGCAAGAGACCCAGTACTTC

d_call: TRBD1
v_call: TRBV29-1
j_call: TRBJ2-1
cdr3_aa: CSVAGQGRNEQFF
cdr3_nt: TGCAGCGTTGCGGGACAGGGGCGCAATGAGCAGTTCTTC